This entry is about one TCR beta chain. The target of this receptor is not known. No base quality information exists; no much larger clone differs at one position. The time point label here, explained by the study, means: cells obtained before transplantation from donor or recipient. CD3+CD4+ and CD3+CD8+ populations were FACS-sorted from unstimulated pre-transplant donor and recipient cells taken from spleen or lymph nodes. The sample is drawn from a study of graft-versus-host responses after intestinal transplantation (dated by TCRdb to about 2021). The study in broad terms: The transplants that recipients received were multivisceral, liver-intestinal, or isolated intestinal. To identify alloreactive clones, pre-transplant mixed lymphocyte reaction products were sequenced and compared with unstimulated pre-transplant donor and recipient T cells. Every recipient was given anti-thymocyte globulin induction, then maintenance tacrolimus and steroids for approximately 3 years. After intestinal transplantation, graft-versus-host and host-versus-graft alloreactive T cell clones were followed in the graft, circulation and bone marrow using bulk TCR-beta CDR3 sequencing. Samples from a few later patients were sequenced in-house on an Illumina MiSeq with MiXCR processing rather than by the commercial service. A peak of at least 4% donor T cells among recipient peripheral blood mononuclear cells was the definition used for donor T cell macrochimerism. The cohort enrolled some 23 intestinal transplant recipients, one of whom was a retransplant, and 3 patients without pretransplant specimens were excluded. Study-wide findings and limitations: Early after transplant, peak levels of circulating GvH clones were associated with declines in HvG clones. Conclusions were limited by the relatively low number and heterogeneity of intestinal transplant patients. GvH clones were detected in recipient bone marrow, and some appeared earlier in ileal mucosa or blood, consistent with an intestinal mucosal origin. In patients with donor T cell macrochimerism, the allografts had high GvH to HvG T cell clonal ratios.

Libraries came from the immunoSEQ multiplex PCR assay. In most patients, genomic DNA was isolated using the Qiagen DNeasy Blood and Tissue Kit and sent frozen to Adaptive Biotechnologies for TCR sequencing. High-throughput TCR-beta CDR3 sequencing of genomic DNA from most patients was performed by Adaptive Biotechnologies. The source study handled its data this way. Adaptive's ImmunoSEQ software was the source of the TCR sequencing data for roughly 19 patients, while a few other patients were processed with MiXCR and VDJtools. To correct CD4 versus CD8 sorting errors, any sequence found in both subsets at a frequency ratio below 5:1 was removed. Because the origin of CDR3 nucleotide sequences shared between donor and recipient could not be assigned, those sequences were removed. To be classed as alloreactive, a clone needed at least 2-fold expansion over unstimulated cells and a minimum CFSE-low frequency of 0.002% (template counts) or 0.001% (read counts). Clones were considered mappable if detected in sequenced pre-transplant spleen, lymph node, or MLR CFSE-low populations of the donor or recipient. Cumulative frequency of alloreactive clones was calculated as a percentage of all sequences weighted by copy number. This immuneACCESS table, as held by TCRdb, lists in-frame sequences with V and J called but not all clones. Of the missing ones, under half trace to an unresolved V gene in checked studies; the others have no known cause. D and trimming come from the DNA, and the V and J calls and clone size come from that table. In this sample the table shows tens of thousands of clones, around 90% of which occur a single time. About 0.34% of the sample is held by the ten biggest clonotypes.

The CDR3 measures 15 amino acids from cysteine to phenylalanine. Only the CDR3 part of the read is kept: 45 bases, read in frame from the first base. Compared with germline, V lacks 5 bases and J lacks 7 bases; bases without a gene match: 10. Via the germline V gene, CDR1 is SGHAT and CDR2 FQNNGV. The rearrangement joined TRBV11-2 to TRBJ1-4, and 7 junctional nucleotides match TRBD1. The sequencing here drew on unstimulated CD4+ T cells sorted from spleen or lymph node cells, taken before transplant. The sequence was collected from a human donor who was the organ donor for an intestinal transplant. CDR3 reads: CASSPHGTEREKLFF. The nucleotide sequence reads as follows: TGTGCCAGCAGCCCCCATGGGACAGAGCGTGAAAAACTGTTTTTT.